This record looks at one T cell receptor (beta chain) sequence and its context. Its antigen is not known. This entry comes from a study of PD-L1 blockade in urothelial cancer. Turning to the study itself: Atezolizumab 1,200 mg was given intravenously every 3 weeks, starting 2014. Samples came from 3 weeks, at the second dose, and 6 weeks into treatment.

Profiling relied on immunoSEQ multiplex PCR, and the TCRdb table lists in-frame clones only, not all of them. The repertoire holds fewer than 75,000 clones, with approximately 87% as singletons. Indicated time point: pretreatment peripheral blood. J was trimmed by 1 base and V by 1 base; bases with no gene match: 4. Germline-derived CDR1 and CDR2 are SEHNR and FQNEAQ (reference sequence). This CDR3 is built from 17 residues. Study results and caveats: Improved survival was predicted by pretreatment blood TCR clonality below the median.

The receptor was isolated from a man aged 70-80 years with urothelial cancer. The source material was PBMCs, sampled around atezolizumab (anti-PD-L1) treatment. This chain uses TRBV7-9 with TRBJ2-1; 10 bases match TRBD2. The CDR3 DNA sequence: TGTGCCAGCAGCTTAGAACTAGCGGGAAGGTCCTACAATGAGCAGTTCTTC. Its translation is CASSLELAGRSYNEQFF.